The subject of this entry is one T cell receptor beta chain. As yet, its antigen is unknown. This entry belongs to a study of PD-L1 blockade in urothelial cancer. Overall study context: About 85% of the 29 patients were males with bladder-origin urothelial cancer. Study-wide results and caveats: Durable benefit accompanied greater 3-week expansion of tumor-associated blood clones. Better survival was predicted by below-median pretreatment blood TCR clonality.

This CDR3 is 15 amino acids long. Germline CDR1 and CDR2: SGHDT and YYEEEE. V lost 2 bases, J lost 2 bases, and 11 bases lay in between. Time point denoted: peripheral blood 6 weeks after treatment start. Generated by immunoSEQ multiplex PCR, the TCRdb table keeps only in-frame clones and is missing some. The sample holds about 130,000 clones; 86% are singletons and the top ten take roughly 2.6%. The TCR sequence derives from a man aged 45-65 years with urothelial cancer. The source material was PBMCs, sampled around atezolizumab (anti-PD-L1) treatment. V and J are TRBV5-6 and TRBJ1-5, with a weak D call TRBD1 (6 bases). This chain's CDR3 is CASSFQGYGNQPQHF. The DNA for the CDR3 is TGTGCCAGCAGCTTCCAGGGGTACGGCAATCAGCCCCAGCATTTT.